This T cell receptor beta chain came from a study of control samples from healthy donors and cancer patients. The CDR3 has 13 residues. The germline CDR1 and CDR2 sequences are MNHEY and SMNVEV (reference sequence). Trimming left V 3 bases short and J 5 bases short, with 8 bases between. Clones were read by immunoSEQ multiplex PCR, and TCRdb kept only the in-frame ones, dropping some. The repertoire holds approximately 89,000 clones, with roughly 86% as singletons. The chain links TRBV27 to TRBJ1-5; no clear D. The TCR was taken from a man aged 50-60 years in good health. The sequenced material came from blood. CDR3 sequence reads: CASSLWADQPQHF. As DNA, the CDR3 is TGTGCCAGCAGTTTGTGGGCGGATCAGCCCCAGCATTTT.